The 12 T cell receptor beta chains below all came from one sample that was sequenced in a study of cytomegalovirus exposure and HLA in healthy donors. The PCR used 60 Vbeta and 13 Jbeta primers. TCRdb's table, derived via immunoSEQ multiplex PCR, lists solely in-frame clones and lacks some. There are roughly 90,000 clones in the sample; around 77% occur only once, and about 7.3% lies in the top ten. The sequencing sample was made of PBMCs. The receptors were sampled from a man aged 25-40 years in good health and CMV-seronegative.

V and J are TRBV5-1 and TRBJ1-2, with 9 bases fitting TRBD1. The CDR3 is 15 residues long. CDR1 SGHRS and CDR2 YFSETQ come from the germline V gene. V gave up 4 bases and J gave up 4 bases; unmatched junction bases: 8. The CDR3 loop is CASSPDRGYPYGYTF. The DNA of the CDR3 is TGCGCCAGCAGCCCGGACAGGGGTTACCCCTATGGCTACACCTTC.

The count of this clone is one. At one boundary the junction diverges from the germline segment, which might be a read error. This chain connects TRBV19 to TRBJ2-1; no clear D. The CDR3 consists of 14 residues. Germline CDR1 is LNHDA and CDR2 is SQIVND (reference sequence). CDR3 residues: CASNRQSSYNEQLF. The CDR3 nucleotides are TGTGCCAGTAATAGACAAAGCTCCTACAATGAGCAGCTCTTC.

Of note for this clone: The sample carries other DNA sequences with the same CDR3. The chain links TRBV5-4 to TRBJ1-4; no firm D call. CDR3 length equals 14 residues. Between the trimmed V and J ends, which lost 0 bases and 8 bases, there was a span of 11 bases. CDR1 SGHNT and CDR2 YYREEE come from the germline V gene (reference sequence). The CDR3 reads CASSLVRLQEKLFF. Here the CDR3 DNA reads TGTGCCAGCAGCTTGGTCAGGCTCCAGGAAAAACTGTTTTTT.

The chain joins TRBV2 to TRBJ2-7; D not certain. The V end lost 8 bases, the J end lost 4 bases, and 12 bases lay between the germline ends. The V gene's germline CDR1 is SNHLY and CDR2 FYNNEI. This CDR3 is 12 amino acids long. In DNA form, the CDR3 reads TGTGCCAGCCACGGTGGGCGTTACGAGCAGTACTTC. Protein: CASHGGRYEQYF.

The V and J genes are TRBV18 and TRBJ1-1; TRBD1 matches 7 bases. Germline values: CDR1 KGHSH, CDR2 LQKENI. V gave up 6 bases and J gave up 5 bases; unmatched junction bases: 9. This CDR3 is built from 14 residues. The CDR3 sequence: CASSANRGETEAFF. CDR3 bases: TGTGCCAGCTCTGCGAACAGGGGTGAGACTGAAGCTTTCTTT.

This clone was seen more than once but under ten times. V usage is TRBV10-3 and J usage is TRBJ1-1; 7 bases are a match to TRBD1. The CDR3 loop spans 13 amino acids. Trimming at V came to 7 bases and at J to 1 base, leaving 3 bases not matched to a gene. Germline V gene data show CDR1 as ENHRY and CDR2 as SYGVKD. CDR3 in DNA: TGTGCCATCAAGGGACAGACGAACACTGAAGCTTTCTTT. Translating gives CAIKGQTNTEAFF.

The chain is built from TRBV4-2 and TRBJ1-5, with 7 bases matching TRBD1. Germline V lookup: CDR1 LGHNA, CDR2 YNFKEQ. The CDR3 totals 15 residues. The trim removed 0 bases at V and 8 bases at J, leaving 7 bases unmatched. CDR3 residues: CASSQDRPGGEPQHF. CDR3 coding DNA: TGTGCCAGCAGCCAAGATAGGCCAGGGGGTGAGCCCCAGCATTTT.

This clone has only one observation. The rearrangement links TRBV19 to TRBJ1-2, with 11 positions matching TRBD1. The CDR3 covers 15 residues. CDR1 and CDR2 (germline): LNHDA, SQIVND (reference sequence). The V segment lost 5 bases and the J segment 7 bases; nucleotides outside the gene matches: 9. For the CDR3, the DNA is TGTGCCAGTAGTCAGAGGACAGGGGGCATTTCTGGCTACACCTTC. It yields the protein CASSQRTGGISGYTF.

V usage is TRBV28 and J usage is TRBJ1-5, with no clear D. The CDR3 is 15 residues long. The V and J ends lost 2 bases and 2 bases respectively, with 10 bases between them. CDR1 is MDHEN, CDR2 SYDVKM, per germline. CDR3 coding DNA: TGTGCCAGCAGTTTAGTGACATCTGGCAATCAGCCCCAGCATTTT. As protein: CASSLVTSGNQPQHF.

J is TRBJ1-4 and V is TRBV27, with a possible D match to TRBD1 (5 bases). This CDR3 has 16 amino acids. Germline V lookup: CDR1 MNHEY, CDR2 SMNVEV (reference sequence). Deletions cut 5 bases from V and 0 bases from J, with 13 bases between. CDR3 nucleotides: TGTGCCAGCAGTAAGGGGATGACAGCAACTAATGAAAAACTGTTTTTT. Encoded protein: CASSKGMTATNEKLFF.

The chain carries TRBV18 and TRBJ1-4; D is perhaps TRBD1 (6 bases). This CDR3 contains 14 residues. Germline CDR1 KGHSH, CDR2 LQKENI. V dropped 6 bases and J dropped 4 bases, with 12 bases sitting between them. This CDR3 is CASSETGRNEKLFF. The CDR3, as DNA: TGTGCCAGCTCCGAGACAGGCCGTAATGAAAAACTGTTTTTT.

The chain recombines TRBV19 with TRBJ1-1, with TRBD1 matching over 8 bases. The ends lost 4 bases at V and 4 bases at J; junction bases unmatched: 14. The CDR3 extends over 17 amino acids. From germline, CDR1 is LNHDA and CDR2 SQIVND (reference sequence). CDR3 sequence reads: CASSRFPRQGFGTEAFF. DNA of the CDR3: TGTGCCAGTAGTAGATTTCCGAGACAGGGGTTCGGCACTGAAGCTTTCTTT.